This TCR beta chain originates from a study of response to subunit inactivated influenza vaccine. In regard to this clonotype: Its matching antigen is unknown.

Findings and caveats of the study: The authors offered the suggestion that each seasonal influenza vaccination recruits few new T cells.

TCRdb re-derived calls from the RT-PCR reads in MiXCR, one entry per CDR3 protein. The sample carries about 700,000 distinct CDR3 sequences, around 14% recorded once. The CDR3 contains 12 residues. The ends lost 4 bases at V and 6 bases at J; junction bases unmatched: 0. Germline V gene sequence: CDR1 SEHNR, CDR2 FQNEAQ (reference sequence). V and J are TRBV7-9 and TRBJ2-4, with TRBD1 matching over 7 bases. The sequenced sample was PBMCs from blood, obtained around 15 days before vaccination. This clonotype was sampled from a man aged 45-65 years who received an inactivated influenza vaccine. The CDR3 nucleotides are TGTGCCAGCAGCTACAGGGGAAACATTCAGTACTTC. Translating it yields CASSYRGNIQYF.